This T cell receptor (beta chain) was captured in a study of T cells in Graves' hyperthyroidism and ophthalmopathy. Whole-study findings and limits: Stable hyperthyroidism was told apart from ophthalmopathy by a model built on 13 V-J features. Prediction of ophthalmopathy progression came a median around 6 months pre-onset.

The investigators amplified TCR beta CDR3 regions from RNA transcripts. HTBI primers were used for first-round RT-PCR of the TCR CDR3. TCRdb redid the calling of the multiplex PCR reads with MiXCR, one entry per CDR3 protein. Of more than 150,000 distinct CDR3 sequences in the sample, about 17% were seen once. This clonotype was picked up many times. Its antigen is not identified. V was clipped by 2 bases and J by 8 bases; unmatched bases: 8. The CDR3 sequence is 16 residues long. The V gene's germline CDR1 is DFQATT and CDR2 SNEGSKA (reference sequence). The study defined stable Graves' hyperthyroidism as no ophthalmopathy progression within 18 months. PBMCs were obtained from 9.5 to 10 ml fresh peripheral blood.

This TCR was recovered from a woman between 45 and 60 years old with Graves' hyperthyroidism. The sample comprised blood. This chain joins TRBV20-1 and TRBJ2-1; 14 bases are a match to TRBD2. The CDR3 reads CSARRTSGGSGDEQFF. The CDR3, as DNA: TGCAGTGCTAGACGGACTAGCGGGGGGTCAGGGGATGAGCAGTTCTTC.